The 28 T cell receptor beta chains below all came from one sample that was sequenced in a study of glioma-infiltrating T cells after dendritic cell vaccination. Noted time point: after dendritic cell vaccination, including at tumor progression/relapse. Libraries were prepared by immunoSEQ multiplex PCR; TCRdb keeps only in-frame clonotypes and omits some of them. Here the sample spans about 65,000 clones, about 89% being singletons. Source: blood, taken after dendritic cell vaccination. These receptors came from a human donor with glioblastoma.

This clone came up once. CDR3 bases: TGTGCCAGCAGCTTAGCGGAGGGAAATGGCTACACCTTC. Translation: CASSLAEGNGYTF. The rearrangement links TRBV7-9 to TRBJ1-2, with D unclear. The CDR3 consists of 13 residues. V was pared by 0 bases and J by 6 bases, with 8 bases between. The germline CDR1 and CDR2 sequences are SEHNR and FQNEAQ (reference sequence).

V and J are TRBV7-9 and TRBJ2-2, with 8 bases matching TRBD2. The CDR3 runs to 16 residues. V lost 2 bases, J lost 5 bases, and 7 bases stayed unmatched. Germline-derived CDR1 and CDR2 are SEHNR and FQNEAQ (reference sequence). The CDR3 DNA is TGTGCCAGCAGCTTAAGGAGCGGGAGTTGGACCGGGGAGCTGTTTTTT. Translated, it gives CASSLRSGSWTGELFF.

This clone occurred once. This chain connects TRBV30 to TRBJ1-5, with TRBD1 matching 7 bases. Germline V gene lookup returns CDR1 GTSNPN and CDR2 SVGIG (reference sequence). CDR3 length: 14 amino acids. The V segment lost 2 bases and the J segment 7 bases; nucleotides outside the gene matches: 8. CDR3 sequence (DNA): TGTGCCTGGAGTTCACACAGGGGAGCCCAGCCCCAGCATTTT. It codes for CAWSSHRGAQPQHF.

This clone has a handful of counts. This sequence joins TRBV6-5 and TRBJ2-1; TRBD2 matches 7 bases. V shed 6 bases, J shed 9 bases, and the junction held 14 bases outside the gene matches. CDR1 and CDR2 (germline): MNHEY, SVGAGI. This CDR3 is built from 15 residues. This chain's CDR3 is CASSSMGEGKGEQFF. In DNA, the CDR3 is TGTGCCAGCAGCTCCATGGGGGAGGGCAAGGGTGAGCAGTTCTTC.

The J gene is TRBJ2-1, the V gene TRBV15; 9 nucleotides agree with TRBD1. J was trimmed by 7 bases and V by 1 base; bases with no gene match: 5. The CDR3 has 15 amino acids. CDR1 and CDR2 from the germline V gene are LNHNV and YYDKDF (reference sequence). Here the CDR3 DNA reads TGTGCCACCAGCAGAGTAGGGACAGGGATGAATGAGCAGTTCTTC. Translation gives CATSRVGTGMNEQFF.

In this sample, this clone turned up a few times. The chain carries TRBV11-3 and TRBJ1-3; D call uncertain. Germline V gene data show CDR1 as SGHNT and CDR2 as YENEEA. This CDR3 contains 15 residues. The V gene lost 2 bases and the J gene lost 3 bases, with 11 bases spanning the gap. The CDR3: CASSLFGQFGNTIYF. The CDR3 bases are TGTGCCAGCAGCTTATTTGGGCAGTTTGGAAACACCATATATTTT. The whole variable domain, remainder taken from reference TRBV11-3 and TRBJ1-3, is EAGVVQSPRYKIIEKKQPVAFWCNPISGHNTLYWYLQNLGQGPELLIRYENEEAVDDSQLPKDRFSAERLKGVDSTLKIQPAELGDSAVYLCASSLFGQFGNTIYFGEGSWLTVV.

The J gene is TRBJ2-2, the V gene TRBV21-1; the table's D call of TRBD2 was not tested on the DNA. TRBV21-1 is deemed a pseudogene. The CDR3 extends over 16 amino acids. The CDR3 loop is CASSIRTSGSTGELFF. Here the CDR3 DNA reads TGTGCCAGCAGCATTCGGACTAGCGGTTCCACCGGGGAGCTGTTTTTT.

Concerning this clone: Germline and junction disagree at one end, which may indicate a read error. The V and J genes are TRBV6-5 and TRBJ2-2; D is possibly TRBD1 (8 bases). CDR3 length: 14 amino acids. The germline V gene has CDR1 MNHEY and CDR2 SVGAGI. The DNA for the CDR3 is TGTGCCAGCAGTTACACAGGGGGAAGCGGGGAGCTGCTTTTT. It encodes CASSYTGGSGELLF.

The chain has TRBV5-6 and TRBJ2-7, with 7 bases aligning to TRBD2. Germline trimming cut 3 bases from V and 3 bases from J; bases unmatched to any gene: 9. Per the germline V gene, CDR1 is SGHDT and CDR2 is YYEEEE. This CDR3 spans 15 amino acids. The CDR3 sequence is CASSSAGRGDYEQYF. CDR3 DNA sequence: TGTGCCAGCAGCTCAGCGGGGAGGGGAGACTACGAGCAGTACTTC.

This sequence joins TRBV27 and TRBJ1-1, with a possible D match to TRBD1 (5 bases). This CDR3 comprises 15 residues. Trimming removed 5 bases from V and 5 bases from J, with 18 bases in between. The germline gives CDR1 MNHEY, CDR2 SMNVEV (reference sequence). This chain's CDR3 is CASSTLGGGLTEAFF. Written as DNA, the CDR3 is TGTGCCAGCAGTACCCTCGGGGGAGGACTAACTGAAGCTTTCTTT.

The chain couples TRBV29-1 to TRBJ2-7; TRBD2 matches at 13 bases. J was trimmed by 2 bases and V by 4 bases; bases with no gene match: 5. CDR1 is SQVTM, CDR2 ANQGSEA, per germline. This CDR3 contains 15 residues. CDR3 nucleotides: TGCAGCGTTGCCGGGACTAGCGGGGTGACCTACGAGCAGTACTTC. Protein: CSVAGTSGVTYEQYF.

This chain joins TRBV5-1 and TRBJ1-1; 8 bases agree with TRBD1. Germline V gives CDR1 SGHRS, CDR2 YFSETQ. After removal of 2 bases from V and 2 bases from J, the junction contained 2 bases not matched to a gene. This CDR3 has 14 amino acids. The CDR3 region is CASSLSGGNTEAFF. The CDR3 DNA follows: TGCGCCAGCAGCTTATCAGGGGGCAACACTGAAGCTTTCTTT.

V is TRBV11-2 and J is TRBJ1-4; the match to TRBD1 covers 11 bases. V lost 5 bases and J lost 8; bases outside the gene matches: 7. The CDR3 spans 15 residues. CDR1 and CDR2 from the germline V gene are SGHAT and FQNNGV. Here the CDR3 DNA reads TGTGCCAGCAGCCGATCGGGACAGGGGGAAGAAAAACTGTTTTTT. As protein: CASSRSGQGEEKLFF.

CDR3 DNA: TGCGCCAGCAGTGATCCCGGACAGGGTGACACTGAAGCTTTCTTT. Translated: CASSDPGQGDTEAFF. The chain combines TRBV10-1 with TRBJ1-1, with 8 bases identical to TRBD1. The junction had 6 bases not matched to a gene; V was cut back by 3 bases and J by 3 bases. Germline CDR1 is WNHNN and CDR2 is SYGVQD (reference sequence). The CDR3 extends over 15 amino acids.

V usage is TRBV6-5 and J usage is TRBJ2-1; D is possibly TRBD2 (7 bases). This CDR3 comprises 14 residues. The germline V and J ends were trimmed by 6 bases and 8 bases, with 17 bases remaining between them. CDR1 and CDR2 from the germline V gene are MNHEY and SVGAGI. DNA for the CDR3: TGTGCCAGCAGCCAGAGAGGGGGGGCCGATGAGCAGTTCTTC. It codes for CASSQRGGADEQFF.

The chain uses TRBV6-1 and TRBJ1-5, with 10 bases aligning to TRBD1. This CDR3 contains 15 residues. The germline V gene has CDR1 MNHNS and CDR2 SASEGT. Unmatched junction bases numbered 5, after V lost 6 bases and J lost 3 bases. The CDR3 sequence is CASSRQGANNQPQHF. The CDR3 DNA is TGTGCCAGCAGCCGACAGGGGGCGAACAATCAGCCCCAGCATTTT.

V gene TRBV6-1 combines with J gene TRBJ1-5; 7 bases agree with TRBD1. The CDR3 length is 15 residues. Per the germline V gene, CDR1 is MNHNS and CDR2 is SASEGT. Trimming took 6 bases from V and 4 from J; bases not matched to a gene: 9. CDR3 in amino acids: CASSHRGLANQPQHF. Written as DNA, the CDR3 is TGTGCCAGCAGCCACAGGGGATTAGCAAATCAGCCCCAGCATTTT.

This clone was detected once. The V and J genes are TRBV19 and TRBJ1-2; 7 positions agree with TRBD1. Trimming at V came to 4 bases and at J to 2 bases, leaving 7 bases not matched to a gene. This CDR3 has 15 residues. Germline V CDR1 and CDR2: LNHDA, SQIVND (reference sequence). This chain's CDR3 is CASSKPTGSNYGYTF. CDR3 DNA: TGTGCCAGTAGTAAGCCGACAGGGTCAAACTATGGCTACACCTTC.

The gene calls are TRBV18 and TRBJ1-2, with 12 bases lining up with TRBD1. Germline V gene sequence: CDR1 KGHSH, CDR2 LQKENI. V trimming: 3 bases; J trimming: 7 bases; junction bases outside the gene matches: 15. The CDR3 spans 18 residues. The CDR3 is CASSPFTSPGQGASGYTF. CDR3 in DNA: TGTGCCAGCTCACCTTTTACCTCCCCGGGACAGGGGGCTAGTGGCTACACCTTC.

The rearrangement links TRBV4-1 to TRBJ2-1, with 8 bases identical to TRBD2. The CDR3 consists of 16 residues. With V trimmed by 5 bases and J by 4 bases, 10 bases remained unmatched. Germline values: CDR1 MGHRA, CDR2 YSYEKL. CDR3 in amino acids: CASSYIQRERYNEQFF. In nucleotides, the CDR3 is TGCGCCAGCAGCTATATACAGCGGGAGAGATACAATGAGCAGTTCTTC.

V and J are TRBV6-5 and TRBJ2-1; the match to TRBD2 covers 7 bases. The germline V gene encodes CDR1 MNHEY and CDR2 SVGAGI. J lost 1 base, V lost 4 bases, and 4 bases had no gene match. The CDR3 has 15 residues. The CDR3 sequence is CASSLGGGSYNEQFF. CDR3 DNA sequence: TGTGCCAGCAGTTTGGGCGGGGGTTCCTACAATGAGCAGTTCTTC.

The rearrangement links TRBV18 to TRBJ2-5; the match to TRBD1 covers 8 bases. Looked up from germline, CDR1 is KGHSH and CDR2 is LQKENI. J gave up 6 bases and V 1 base, and 7 bases lay outside the gene matches. CDR3 length: 15 residues. The CDR3 region has the DNA TGTGCCAGCTCACCACTGGGACAGGAGGGGAAGACCCAGTACTTC. Amino acids: CASSPLGQEGKTQYF.

The chain joins TRBV2 to TRBJ2-7; 8 nucleotides agree with TRBD1. CDR1 is SNHLY, CDR2 FYNNEI, per germline. CDR3 size: 17 residues. J was trimmed by 3 bases and V by 6 bases; bases with no gene match: 16. In nucleotides, the CDR3 is TGTGCCAGCAGCCAACGGGACAGGCCACTCCGACTCTACGAGCAGTACTTC. This translates into CASSQRDRPLRLYEQYF.

The rearrangement links TRBV7-8 to TRBJ1-6, with a weak D call TRBD1 (5 bases). Looked up from germline, CDR1 is SGHVS and CDR2 is FQNEAQ. This CDR3 contains 14 residues. V was clipped by 4 bases and J by 7 bases, with 11 bases between them. The CDR3 DNA sequence: TGTGCCAGCAGCTCCGGGGGGGGAAATTCACCCCTCCACTTT. Translating gives CASSSGGGNSPLHF.

The gene calls are TRBV18 and TRBJ1-2; D is unclear. The CDR3 is 15 residues long. Trimming pared 0 bases from V and 8 bases from J, leaving 16 bases between. Germline V gene lookup returns CDR1 KGHSH and CDR2 LQKENI. The CDR3 protein is CASSPPGLRAGGYTF. In DNA, the CDR3 is TGTGCCAGCTCACCACCAGGACTCCGAGCGGGGGGCTACACCTTC.

DNA for the CDR3: TGTGCCAGCAGCTCGGGACACTTCTATGGCTACACCTTC. As protein: CASSSGHFYGYTF. The J gene is TRBJ1-2, the V gene TRBV5-5, with a possible D match to TRBD1 (6 bases). Per germline, CDR1 SGHKS and CDR2 YYEKEE (reference sequence). Trimming pared 3 bases from V and 4 bases from J, leaving 10 bases between. This CDR3 has 13 residues. Looking up the rest from reference TRBV5-5 and TRBJ1-2 gives the full variable domain: DAGVTQSPTHLIKTRGQQVTLRCSPISGHKSVSWYQQVLGQGPQFIFQYYEKEERGRGNFPDRFSARQFPNYSSELNVNALLLGDSALYLCASSSGHFYGYTFGSGTRLTVV.

This clone has a handful of counts. The V call is TRBV5-1, the J call TRBJ1-1, with D possibly TRBD1 on 5 matching bases. The CDR3 length is 15 residues. V was clipped by 0 bases and J by 3 bases, with 12 bases between them. Germline V CDR1 and CDR2: SGHRS, YFSETQ. The CDR3 DNA reads TGCGCCAGCAGCTTGGGAGGCAGGGTATACACTGAAGCTTTCTTT. Its protein product is CASSLGGRVYTEAFF.

This clone was seen more than once but under ten times. CDR3 loop: CASSGGTHTDTQYF. For the CDR3, the DNA is TGTGCCAGCAGTGGAGGGACGCACACAGATACGCAGTATTTT. The V call is TRBV6-5, the J call TRBJ2-3, with D tentatively TRBD2 (6 bases). Trimming stripped 5 bases from V and 2 bases from J, with 11 bases between. This CDR3 comprises 14 residues. The germline CDR1 and CDR2 sequences are MNHEY and SVGAGI.